The rows below give T cell receptor beta chains drawn from one sample of a study of blood T cell repertoires in COVID-19. Assay: immunoSEQ multiplex PCR; the TCRdb copy retains only in-frame clones and omits some. This repertoire shows about 220,000 clones, approximately 88% found once; its top ten account for over 2%. Sequencing was carried out using PBMCs or T cells enriched from blood (not recorded which). These receptors were collected from a woman in her thirties or forties with acute COVID-19. The CDR3 runs from the conserved cysteine through the conserved F or W. Fields, in order: clone size, D gene, V gene, J gene, CDR3 DNA, CDR3 protein. A D gene is named only where the DNA matches it firmly. Rows give clone size only sometimes, using once, few, many, or a class for an expanded clone.

clone_size: -; d_call: TRBD1; v_call: TRBV5-4; j_call: TRBJ2-1; cdr3_nt: TGTGCCAGCAGCCGACAGGGGGCGGCCTACAATGAGCAGTTCTTC; cdr3_aa: CASSRQGAAYNEQFF
clone_size: few; d_call: TRBD1; v_call: TRBV5-1; j_call: TRBJ1-6; cdr3_nt: TGCGCCAGCAGGTGGACAGGGGATAATTCACCCCTCCACTTT; cdr3_aa: CASRWTGDNSPLHF
clone_size: -; d_call: TRBD1; v_call: TRBV23-1; j_call: TRBJ2-7; cdr3_nt: TGCGCCAGCAGTCAATCGGGCGGGACAGGGCGACACGAGCAGTACTTC; cdr3_aa: CASSQSGGTGRHEQYF
clone_size: few; d_call: TRBD1; v_call: TRBV7-2; j_call: TRBJ1-5; cdr3_nt: TGTGCCAGCAGCTTAACGACAGGGGGCAGCAATCAGCCCCAGCATTTT; cdr3_aa: CASSLTTGGSNQPQHF
clone_size: -; d_call: TRBD2; v_call: TRBV4-2; j_call: TRBJ2-3; cdr3_nt: TGTGCCAGCAGCCAAGAAAGGCTAGCGGGGCCCAGCACAGATACGCAGTATTTT; cdr3_aa: CASSQERLAGPSTDTQYF
clone_size: once; d_call: TRBD2; v_call: TRBV27; j_call: TRBJ2-1; cdr3_nt: TGTGCCAGCAGCTTAAGCGGGGGGGCATACAATGAGCAGTTCTTC; cdr3_aa: CASSLSGGAYNEQFF
clone_size: once; d_call: TRBD1; v_call: TRBV6-6; j_call: TRBJ1-1; cdr3_nt: TGTGCCAGCAGTACAGGACAGGGGCCACTGAACACTGAAGCTTTCTTT; cdr3_aa: CASSTGQGPLNTEAFF
clone_size: once; d_call: TRBD2; v_call: TRBV30; j_call: TRBJ2-1; cdr3_nt: TGTGCCTGGATTAGGCTAGCGGGAGGGAGCTCCTACAATGAGCAGTTCTTC; cdr3_aa: CAWIRLAGGSSYNEQFF
clone_size: -; d_call: TRBD1; v_call: TRBV7-9; j_call: TRBJ1-2; cdr3_nt: TGTGCCAGCAGCTCGGGACAGGGTCAGAACTATGGCTACACCTTC; cdr3_aa: CASSSGQGQNYGYTF
clone_size: -; d_call: -; v_call: TRBV2; j_call: TRBJ2-7; cdr3_nt: TGTGCCAGCAGTGCAGGGTGGAGTTACGAGCAGTACTTC; cdr3_aa: CASSAGWSYEQYF
clone_size: -; d_call: TRBD2; v_call: TRBV2; j_call: TRBJ2-3; cdr3_nt: TGTGCCAGCAGACGACTAGCGGGGGGCACAGATACGCAGTATTTT; cdr3_aa: CASRRLAGGTDTQYF
clone_size: -; d_call: TRBD2; v_call: TRBV7-2; j_call: TRBJ2-7; cdr3_nt: TGTGCCAGCAGCGCATTAGCGGGGGGCCCCTCCTACGAGCAGTACTTC; cdr3_aa: CASSALAGGPSYEQYF
clone_size: -; d_call: -; v_call: TRBV10-2; j_call: TRBJ2-7; cdr3_nt: TGCGCCAGCAGTGAGTCGAGGCCAGGGGCCGTCCACGAGCAGTACTTC; cdr3_aa: CASSESRPGAVHEQYF
clone_size: -; d_call: -; v_call: TRBV29-1; j_call: TRBJ1-2; cdr3_nt: TGCAGCGTTGAAAAAGGAGGGGTTGGCTACACCTTC; cdr3_aa: CSVEKGGVGYTF
clone_size: -; d_call: -; v_call: TRBV19; j_call: TRBJ1-5; cdr3_nt: TGTGCCAGTAGTATACGCGGGTCTTATAGCAATCAGCCCCAGCATTTT; cdr3_aa: CASSIRGSYSNQPQHF
clone_size: -; d_call: -; v_call: TRBV18; j_call: TRBJ1-2; cdr3_nt: TGTGCCAGCTCACCATCGGACATCCGCAGCTATGGCTACACCTTC; cdr3_aa: CASSPSDIRSYGYTF
clone_size: -; d_call: TRBD1; v_call: TRBV15; j_call: TRBJ1-1; cdr3_nt: TGTGCCACCAGCCTTAGCCCGGGACAGGAGAACACTGAAGCTTTCTTT; cdr3_aa: CATSLSPGQENTEAFF
clone_size: -; d_call: -; v_call: TRBV7-2; j_call: TRBJ1-4; cdr3_nt: TGTGCCAGCAGCCCTAGGGGGGGGATAACTAATGAAAAACTGTTTTTT; cdr3_aa: CASSPRGGITNEKLFF
clone_size: once; d_call: TRBD2; v_call: TRBV10-1; j_call: TRBJ2-3; cdr3_nt: TGCGCCAGCAGCCCCAGACTAGCGGGGGCAGATACGCAGTATTTT; cdr3_aa: CASSPRLAGADTQYF
clone_size: -; d_call: -; v_call: TRBV3-1/TRBV3-2; j_call: TRBJ1-2; cdr3_nt: TGTGCCAGCAGCCAAGATGGCAGGGGAATCTATGGCTACACCTTC; cdr3_aa: CASSQDGRGIYGYTF
clone_size: -; d_call: TRBD1; v_call: TRBV6-6; j_call: TRBJ1-2; cdr3_nt: TGTGCCAGCAGCCCGACGGGACAGGGAGCCTATGGCTACACCTTC; cdr3_aa: CASSPTGQGAYGYTF
clone_size: -; d_call: -; v_call: TRBV4-3; j_call: TRBJ2-5; cdr3_nt: TGCGCCAGCAGCCAAGATGGCCAAAGCCAAGAGACCCAGTACTTC; cdr3_aa: CASSQDGQSQETQYF
clone_size: once; d_call: -; v_call: TRBV6-5; j_call: TRBJ1-2; cdr3_nt: TGTGCCAGCAGTAGCTCGCGTAACGGGGGCTACACCTTC; cdr3_aa: CASSSSRNGGYTF
clone_size: -; d_call: -; v_call: TRBV10-3; j_call: TRBJ1-1; cdr3_nt: TGTGCCATCGGGGAGGTCGCTAACACTGAAGCTTTCTTT; cdr3_aa: CAIGEVANTEAFF
clone_size: -; d_call: -; v_call: TRBV5-1; j_call: TRBJ1-2; cdr3_nt: TGCGCCAGCAGCCCGAGAGGCAACTATGGCTACACCTTC; cdr3_aa: CASSPRGNYGYTF
clone_size: -; d_call: -; v_call: TRBV7-6; j_call: TRBJ1-5; cdr3_nt: TGTGCCAGCAGCTTAGGAGGAGGAGGGCCAAATCAGCCCCAGCATTTT; cdr3_aa: CASSLGGGGPNQPQHF
clone_size: -; d_call: TRBD2; v_call: TRBV12-5; j_call: TRBJ2-3; cdr3_nt: TGTGCTAGTGAACGGGGGGACTCAGATACGCAGTATTTT; cdr3_aa: CASERGDSDTQYF
clone_size: -; d_call: TRBD2; v_call: TRBV7-9; j_call: TRBJ2-5; cdr3_nt: TGTGCCAGCAGCTCCTCACTAGCGGGAGCGAAAGAGACCCAGTACTTC; cdr3_aa: CASSSSLAGAKETQYF
clone_size: -; d_call: -; v_call: TRBV7-9; j_call: TRBJ1-2; cdr3_nt: TGTGCCAGCAGCTTAGAAGACCAGGGTTTGGGAGGCTACACCTTC; cdr3_aa: CASSLEDQGLGGYTF
clone_size: once; d_call: -; v_call: TRBV3-1/TRBV3-2; j_call: TRBJ1-5; cdr3_nt: TGTGCCAGCAGCCAAGACAGGGGTTTTGGACAGCCCCAGCATTTT; cdr3_aa: CASSQDRGFGQPQHF